The clone carrying this TCR beta chain was found many times. Antigen specificity is unknown. TCR beta CDR3 regions were amplified from RNA transcripts. RT-PCR in the first round (using the HTBI primer set) targeted the TCR CDR3. Using its own MiXCR run on the multiplex PCR reads, TCRdb lists one record per CDR3 protein. This table has 550,000 to 700,000 distinct CDR3 sequences, about 14% appearing once. The data are from a study of T cells in Graves' hyperthyroidism and ophthalmopathy. The CDR3 spans 13 residues. V was cut by 5 bases and J by 4 bases, with 11 bases left in between. In germline, CDR1 is SGHNT, CDR2 YENEEA. Overall study findings and caveats: Ophthalmopathy, which appeared later, was predicted by the model a median about 6 months before onset.

Sequenced material: blood. This clonotype was obtained from a woman aged 40 to 50 with Graves' ophthalmopathy. The genes are TRBV11-3 and TRBJ2-5, with D tentatively TRBD2 (5 bases). The CDR3 sequence: CASSMGDPETQYF. The CDR3 nucleotides are TGTGCCAGCAGCATGGGAGATCCAGAGACCCAGTACTTC.